This T cell receptor (beta chain) was identified during a study of T cells expressing NK-cell markers. Looking at the study overall: Among eight sequenced donors, seven carried HCMV seropositivity while one was seronegative.

In the case of this clonotype: Its antigen is currently unknown.

Scientists made TCR beta cDNA using 5'RACE template switching with UMIs. TCRdb re-called the 5' RACE reads and catalogs CDR3 proteins one per entry, DNA excluded. Here the sample table reports approximately 550,000 distinct CDR3 sequences. CDR1 ENHRY and CDR2 SYGVKD come from the germline V gene. The CDR3 contains 14 residues. General study results and limits: Evidence did not settle whether expanded NKG2C+ T cell clones targeted HCMV. Four donors showed these clonotypes also leading the CD3+CD56-NKG2C+ fraction.

Material for sequencing was blood T cells: a sorted CD56 or NKG2C T cell subset, CD4+ or CD8+ T cells, or bulk PBMC T cells (not recorded which). V gene TRBV10-3 combines with J gene TRBJ2-7; the TRBD1 assignment by TCRdb is unverifiable without DNA. The TCR comes from a man between 18 and 29 years old in good health. This CDR3 is CAISERQGISEQYF.